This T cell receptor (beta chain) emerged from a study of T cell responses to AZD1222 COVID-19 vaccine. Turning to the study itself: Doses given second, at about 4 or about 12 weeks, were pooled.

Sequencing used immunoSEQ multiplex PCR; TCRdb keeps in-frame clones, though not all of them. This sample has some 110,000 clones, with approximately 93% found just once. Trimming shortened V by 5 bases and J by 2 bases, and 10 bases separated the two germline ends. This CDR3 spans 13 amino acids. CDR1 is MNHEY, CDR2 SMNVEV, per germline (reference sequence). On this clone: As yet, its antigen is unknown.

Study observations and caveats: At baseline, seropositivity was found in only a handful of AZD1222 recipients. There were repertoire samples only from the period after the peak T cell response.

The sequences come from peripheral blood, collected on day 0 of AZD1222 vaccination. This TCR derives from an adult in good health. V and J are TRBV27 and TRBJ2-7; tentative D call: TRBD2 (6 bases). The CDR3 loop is CASSGGVTYEQYF. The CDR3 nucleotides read TGTGCCAGCAGTGGCGGGGTAACCTACGAGCAGTACTTC.